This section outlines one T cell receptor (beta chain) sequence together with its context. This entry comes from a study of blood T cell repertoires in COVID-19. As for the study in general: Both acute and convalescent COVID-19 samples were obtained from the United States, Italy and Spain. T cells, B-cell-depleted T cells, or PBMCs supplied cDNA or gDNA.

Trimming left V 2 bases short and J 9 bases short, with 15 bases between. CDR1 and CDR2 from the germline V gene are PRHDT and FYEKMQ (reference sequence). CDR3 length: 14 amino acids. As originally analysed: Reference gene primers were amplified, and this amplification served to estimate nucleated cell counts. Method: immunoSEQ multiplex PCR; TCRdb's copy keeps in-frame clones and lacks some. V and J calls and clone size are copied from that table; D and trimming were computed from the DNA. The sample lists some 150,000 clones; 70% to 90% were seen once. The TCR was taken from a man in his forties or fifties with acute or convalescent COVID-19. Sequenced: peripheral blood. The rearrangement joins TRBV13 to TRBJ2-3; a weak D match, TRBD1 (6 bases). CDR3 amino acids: CASSLSRQEVTQYF. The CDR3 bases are TGTGCCAGCAGCTTATCACGACAGGAGGTCACGCAGTATTTT. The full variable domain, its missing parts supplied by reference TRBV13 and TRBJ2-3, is AAGVIQSPRHLIKEKRETATLKCYPIPRHDTVYWYQQGPGQDPQFLISFYEKMQSDKGSIPDRFSAQQFSDYHSELNMSSLELGDSALYFCASSLSRQEVTQYFGPGTRLTVL.